This T cell receptor beta chain is from a study of blood T cell repertoires in COVID-19 (dated by TCRdb to 2020 to 2021). Regarding the research as a whole: Samples from collaborators originated in the United States, Italy and Spain and spanned both the acute and convalescent phases of COVID-19. The prospective study material was composed of cDNA or gDNA derived from T cells, B-cell-depleted T cells, or PBMCs. Subjects who had been exposed to COVID-19, were actively infected with it, or had recovered from it provided the deeply sampled blood TCRbeta repertoires that made up the dataset. The repertoires were made available in a free public database intended to serve as a resource for research on the immune response to SARS-CoV-2. The samples were drawn from the first 160 participants of the ongoing ImmuneRACE study and from roughly 1,300 subjects provided by 6 global collaborators. A de-identified subject ID, COVID-19 status, age in years and sex were almost always included in the sample metadata. HLA class I and class II types, where available, came from metadata supplied by the sample provider rather than from assay-based typing. What the research found in general, with its limitations: Clinical and demographic metadata were provided uncurated, with the amount varying by source and participant.

The immunoSEQ Assay, a bias-controlled multiplex PCR, was used to amplify TCRbeta CDR3 regions from genomic DNA. Processing in the source paper ran as follows. Within the assay, amplification of reference gene primers was used to estimate how many nucleated cells each sample contained. To quantify the absolute abundance of each unique TCRbeta CDR3 rearrangement, sequence reads were collapsed and filtered. For each sample, productive Simpson clonality was calculated by taking the square root of Simpson's diversity index across productive rearrangements. Held by TCRdb, this immuneACCESS table contains in-frame sequences only and omits some clones. Under half of the omission traces to an unresolved V gene where checked; the cause of the rest is unknown. The V and J calls and clone size come from that table; D and trimming were worked out from the DNA. The sample records under 250,000 clones, 86% of which are singletons. 10% to 15% of the sample goes to the ten largest clones.

With respect to this clone: No antigen is known for it. There are no base qualities to consult, and no much larger clone falls within one base.

Sequences LNHDA (CDR1) and SQIVND (CDR2) are obtained from the germline V gene (reference sequence). From V the trimming removes 3 bases and from J it removes 8 bases, while the gene matches leave 10 bases of the junction unaccounted for. Measured from the cysteine to the phenylalanine, the CDR3 is 15 residues long. The sequence is cut down to CDR3 DNA, 45 bases in frame from base 1. Whole blood was collected in K2EDTA tubes by collaborating institutions according to the institutions' own protocols. For TCRbeta analysis, collaborators shipped samples in one of three forms: frozen whole blood, isolated PBMCs, or DNA extracted from either of those sample types.

This receptor was taken from an elderly man with acute or convalescent COVID-19. The source material was peripheral blood. The chain is made from TRBV19 and TRBJ2-1; 7 central nucleotides agree with TRBD1. The CDR3 loop reads CASSIGNRGVDEQFF. Here is the DNA: TGTGCCAGTAGTATCGGCAACAGGGGTGTCGATGAGCAGTTCTTC.